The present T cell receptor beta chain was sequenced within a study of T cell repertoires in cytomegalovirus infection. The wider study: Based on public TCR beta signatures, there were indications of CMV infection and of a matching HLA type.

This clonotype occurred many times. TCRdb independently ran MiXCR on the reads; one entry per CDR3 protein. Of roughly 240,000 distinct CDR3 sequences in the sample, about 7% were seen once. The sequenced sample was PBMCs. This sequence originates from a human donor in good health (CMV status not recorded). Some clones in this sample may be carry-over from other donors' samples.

CDR3 DNA: TGTGCCAGCAGCTTAACAGGGCTAGCGGTGAGAGAGACCCAGTACTTC. Its protein is CASSLTGLAVRETQYF. J is TRBJ2-5 and V is TRBV7-9; tentatively, D is TRBD2 (7 bases). The CDR3 covers 16 residues. Germline loops: CDR1 SEHNR, CDR2 FQNEAQ (reference sequence). The germline V and J ends were trimmed by 2 bases and 4 bases, with 17 bases remaining between them.